The 10 T cell receptor beta chains reported below all come from one sample, sequenced in a study of blood T cell repertoires in COVID-19. Method: immunoSEQ multiplex PCR; TCRdb's copy keeps in-frame clones and lacks some. The table has 98,000 or so clones, less than 90% seen once. The sample taken for sequencing was peripheral blood. All receptors come from a human donor in a cohort sampled during active COVID-19.

V gene TRBV7-9 combines with J gene TRBJ2-3; TRBD1 aligns across 10 bases. Per germline, CDR1 SEHNR and CDR2 FQNEAQ (reference sequence). The V segment lost 1 base and the J segment 6 bases; nucleotides outside the gene matches: 10. The CDR3 contains 17 residues. The CDR3 DNA is TGTGCCAGCAGCTTAGATACCGGGACAGGGGCCTTTGATACGCAGTATTTT. Translated, it gives CASSLDTGTGAFDTQYF.

This chain connects TRBV10-2 to TRBJ2-2; 8 bases match TRBD2. Germline trimming cut 0 bases from V and 5 bases from J; bases unmatched to any gene: 8. The CDR3 is 17 amino acids. Germline CDR1 is WSHSY and CDR2 is SAAADI. The CDR3 coding sequence is TGCGCCAGCAGTGAGTCAAGCGGGGGAAGGAGAACCGGGGAGCTGTTTTTT. Residues: CASSESSGGRRTGELFF.

A note on this clone: At the DNA level, this CDR3 is encoded by other sequences in the same sample as well. The CDR3, as DNA: TGTGCCAGCAGCTTGCGGGGTCCAGTCTACAATGAGCAGTTCTTC. This translates into CASSLRGPVYNEQFF. The chain uses TRBV5-5 and TRBJ2-1; D might be TRBD2 (5 bases). Trimming shortened V by 1 base and J by 3 bases, and 11 bases separated the two germline ends. The CDR3 runs 15 residues. CDR1 SGHKS and CDR2 YYEKEE come from the germline V gene (reference sequence).

This chain connects TRBV18 to TRBJ1-1; D might be TRBD1 (6 bases). The CDR3 runs to 15 residues. The germline gives CDR1 KGHSH, CDR2 LQKENI. Trimming removed 3 bases from V and 2 bases from J, with 13 bases in between. The CDR3 DNA is TGTGCCAGCTCACCCTTAACAGGGTATAACACTGAAGCTTTCTTT. Translation gives CASSPLTGYNTEAFF.

This clone has more than one count but fewer than ten. The CDR3 spells CSVALLSGNTIYF. Here the CDR3 DNA reads TGCAGCGTAGCCCTCCTGTCCGGAAACACCATATATTTT. The chain uses TRBV29-1 and TRBJ1-3; D remains ambiguous. Germline V lookup: CDR1 SQVTM, CDR2 ANQGSEA. Between the trimmed V and J ends, which lost 6 bases and 4 bases, there was a span of 13 bases. CDR3 length: 13 amino acids.

This sequence joins TRBV2 and TRBJ2-7; 7 bases map to TRBD2. Germline V CDR1 and CDR2: SNHLY, FYNNEI. CDR3 size: 14 residues. With 7 bases clipped from V and 1 base from J, the junction kept 7 bases outside the gene matches. The CDR3 DNA reads as TGTGCCAGCAAGGTGGGAGGGTCTTCCTACGAGCAGTACTTC. It specifies CASKVGGSSYEQYF.

The V call is TRBV28, the J call TRBJ2-2; 8 nucleotides line up with TRBD1. CDR3 length: 15 residues. With 5 bases clipped from V and 4 bases from J, the junction kept 6 bases outside the gene matches. In germline, CDR1 is MDHEN, CDR2 SYDVKM. For the CDR3, the DNA is TGTGCCAGCAGTGTGGACAGGGTGATCACCGGGGAGCTGTTTTTT. Translation: CASSVDRVITGELFF.

The rearrangement joins TRBV3-1 (or the pseudogene TRBV3-2) to TRBJ2-5, with 12 bases aligning to TRBD2. From germline, CDR1 is LGHDT and CDR2 YNNKEL (reference sequence). The junction had 10 bases not matched to a gene; V was cut back by 3 bases and J by 2 bases. The CDR3 has 18 residues. The CDR3 DNA follows: TGTGCCAGCAGCCAGCTCATTCGGACTAGCGGGGAACAAGAGACCCAGTACTTC. It specifies CASSQLIRTSGEQETQYF.

The chain links TRBV3-1 (or the pseudogene TRBV3-2) to TRBJ2-1; a weak D match, TRBD2 (5 bases). The CDR3 consists of 15 residues. Germline V CDR1 and CDR2: LGHDT, YNNKEL (reference sequence). The V end lost 1 base, the J end lost 0 bases, and 7 bases lay between the germline ends. DNA for the CDR3: TGTGCCAGCAGCCAAGGGACTGTCTCCTACAATGAGCAGTTCTTC. The encoded protein is CASSQGTVSYNEQFF.

The genes are TRBV20-1 and TRBJ2-2; 7 nucleotides line up with TRBD2. The CDR3 consists of 15 residues. The germline V gene has CDR1 DFQATT and CDR2 SNEGSKA (reference sequence). J lost 3 bases, V lost 3 bases, and 7 bases had no gene match. CDR3 nucleotide sequence: TGCAGTGCTAGTGGCGGGAGTGGACACACCGGGGAGCTGTTTTTT. Amino acids: CSASGGSGHTGELFF.